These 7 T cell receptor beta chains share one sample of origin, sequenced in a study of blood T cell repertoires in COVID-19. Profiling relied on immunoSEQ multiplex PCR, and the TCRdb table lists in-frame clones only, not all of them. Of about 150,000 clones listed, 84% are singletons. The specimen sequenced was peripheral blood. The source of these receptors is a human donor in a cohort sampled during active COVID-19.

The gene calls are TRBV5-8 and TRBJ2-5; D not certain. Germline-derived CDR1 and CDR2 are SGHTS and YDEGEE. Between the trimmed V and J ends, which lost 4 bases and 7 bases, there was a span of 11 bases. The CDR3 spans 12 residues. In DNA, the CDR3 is TGTGCCAGCAGCCAGCCGCCGGGGACCCAGTACTTC. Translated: CASSQPPGTQYF.

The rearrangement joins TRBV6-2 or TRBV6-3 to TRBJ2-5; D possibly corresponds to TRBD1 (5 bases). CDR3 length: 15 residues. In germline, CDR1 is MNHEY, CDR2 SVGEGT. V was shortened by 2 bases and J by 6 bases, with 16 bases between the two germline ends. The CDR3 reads CASSYGMGLPQTQYF. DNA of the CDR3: TGTGCCAGCAGTTACGGAATGGGGCTACCGCAGACCCAGTACTTC.

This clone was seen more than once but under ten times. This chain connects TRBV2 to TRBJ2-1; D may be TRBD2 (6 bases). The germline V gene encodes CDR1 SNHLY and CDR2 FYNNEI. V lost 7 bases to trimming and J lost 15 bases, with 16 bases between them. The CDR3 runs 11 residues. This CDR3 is CASTPGTSLFF. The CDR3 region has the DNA TGTGCCAGCACCCCCGGGACTTCGTTGTTCTTC.

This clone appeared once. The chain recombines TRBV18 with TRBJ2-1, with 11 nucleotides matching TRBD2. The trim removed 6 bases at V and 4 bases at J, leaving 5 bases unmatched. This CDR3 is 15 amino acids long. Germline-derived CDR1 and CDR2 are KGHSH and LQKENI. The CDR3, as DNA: TGTGCCAGCTCTCTGGGACTAGCGGAGTACAATGAGCAGTTCTTC. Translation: CASSLGLAEYNEQFF. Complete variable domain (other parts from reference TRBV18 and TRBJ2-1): NAGVMQNPRHLVRRRGQEARLRCSPMKGHSHVYWYRQLPEEGLKFMVYLQKENIIDESGMPKERFSAEFPKEGPSILRIQQVVRGDSAAYFCASSLGLAEYNEQFFGPGTRLTVL.

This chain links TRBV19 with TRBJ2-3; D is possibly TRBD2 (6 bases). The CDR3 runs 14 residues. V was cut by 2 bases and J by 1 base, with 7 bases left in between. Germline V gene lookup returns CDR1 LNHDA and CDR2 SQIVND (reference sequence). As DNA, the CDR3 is TGTGCCAGTAGTATACGCGGGGGCACAGATACGCAGTATTTT. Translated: CASSIRGGTDTQYF. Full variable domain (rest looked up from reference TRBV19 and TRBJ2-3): DGGITQSPKYLFRKEGQNVTLSCEQNLNHDAMYWYRQDPGQGLRLIYYSQIVNDFQKGDIAEGYSVSREKKESFPLTVTSAQKNPTAFYLCASSIRGGTDTQYFGPGTRLTVL.

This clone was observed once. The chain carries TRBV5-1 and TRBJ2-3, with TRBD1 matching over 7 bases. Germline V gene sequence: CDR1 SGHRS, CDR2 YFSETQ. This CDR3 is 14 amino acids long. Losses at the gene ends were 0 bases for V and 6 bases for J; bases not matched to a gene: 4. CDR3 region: CASSLVGGQDTQYF. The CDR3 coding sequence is TGCGCCAGCAGCTTGGTAGGGGGCCAGGATACGCAGTATTTT. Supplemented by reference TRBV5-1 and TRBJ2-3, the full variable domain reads KAGVTQTPRYLIKTRGQQVTLSCSPISGHRSVSWYQQTPGQGLQFLFEYFSETQRNKGNFPGRFSGRQFSNSRSEMNVSTLELGDSALYLCASSLVGGQDTQYFGPGTRLTVL.

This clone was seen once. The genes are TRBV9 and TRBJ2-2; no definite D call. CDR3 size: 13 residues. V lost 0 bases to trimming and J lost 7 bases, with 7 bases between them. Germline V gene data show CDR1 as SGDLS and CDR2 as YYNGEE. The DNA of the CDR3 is TGTGCCAGCAGCGTAGATCCTAGCGGGGAGCTGTTTTTT. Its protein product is CASSVDPSGELFF.